This T cell receptor beta chain was captured in a study of blood T cell repertoires in COVID-19. Study information: The cDNA or gDNA used as material had been derived from T cells, B-cell-depleted T cells, or PBMCs.

Original handling: Amplified reference gene primers provided the basis for estimating nucleated cell counts. TCRdb keeps only in-frame clones here, not all; method: immunoSEQ multiplex PCR. The V and J calls and clone size were taken over from that table, and D and trimming were inferred from the DNA. The repertoire includes 20,000 to 25,000 clones, around 88% of them detected once, and more than 25% sits in the top ten. The germline V gene has CDR1 MNHEY and CDR2 SMNVEV (reference sequence). J lost 3 bases, V lost 6 bases, and 6 bases had no gene match. This CDR3 is 15 amino acids long. This chain connects TRBV27 to TRBJ2-7; 12 bases match TRBD2. Sequenced material: peripheral blood. This clonotype was sampled from a human donor with active COVID-19. The donor label of this sample is uncertain. The CDR3 coding sequence is TGTGCCAGCAGACCCGGGACTAGCGGGTACTACGAGCAGTACTTC. The encoded protein is CASRPGTSGYYEQYF.